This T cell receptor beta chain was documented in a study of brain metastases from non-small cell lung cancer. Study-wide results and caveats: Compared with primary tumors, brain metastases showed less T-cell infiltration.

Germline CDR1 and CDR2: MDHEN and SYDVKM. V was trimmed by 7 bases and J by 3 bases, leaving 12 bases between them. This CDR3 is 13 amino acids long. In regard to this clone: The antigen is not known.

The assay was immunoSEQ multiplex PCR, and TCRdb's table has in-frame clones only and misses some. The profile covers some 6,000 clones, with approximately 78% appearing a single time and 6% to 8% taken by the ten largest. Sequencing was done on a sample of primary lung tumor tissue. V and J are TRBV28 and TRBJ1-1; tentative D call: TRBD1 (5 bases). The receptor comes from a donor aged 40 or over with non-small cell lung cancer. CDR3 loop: CASKAGWDTEAFF. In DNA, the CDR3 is TGTGCCAGCAAGGCAGGGTGGGACACTGAAGCTTTCTTT.